This record concerns one TCR beta chain sequence. The sample is drawn from a study of monozygotic twins with inflammatory bowel disease. Germline CDR1 reads SGHTA; CDR2 reads FQGNSA. The CDR3 is 18 amino acids. TCRdb re-called the 5' RACE reads and catalogs CDR3 proteins one per entry, DNA excluded. The repertoire table contains about 380,000 distinct CDR3 sequences. Source material: blood. The source of this sequence is a human donor with ulcerative colitis or Crohn's disease, or a healthy co-twin of an affected twin (not recorded which). The chain links TRBV7-2 to TRBJ1-5; TCRdb reports TRBD1, a call that lacks DNA to check it against. CDR3 in amino acids: CASSLAQRMGASNQPQHF.